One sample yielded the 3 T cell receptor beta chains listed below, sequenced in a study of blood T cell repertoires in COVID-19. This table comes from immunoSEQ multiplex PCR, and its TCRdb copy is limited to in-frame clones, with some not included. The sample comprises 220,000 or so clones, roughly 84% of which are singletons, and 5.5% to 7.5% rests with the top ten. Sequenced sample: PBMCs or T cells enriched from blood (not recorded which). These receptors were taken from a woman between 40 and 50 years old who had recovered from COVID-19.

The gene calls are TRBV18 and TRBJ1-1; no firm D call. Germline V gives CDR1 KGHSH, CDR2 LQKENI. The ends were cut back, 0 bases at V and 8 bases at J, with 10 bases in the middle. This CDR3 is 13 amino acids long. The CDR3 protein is CASSPPEVIEAFF. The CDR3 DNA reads TGTGCCAGCTCACCACCGGAGGTTATCGAAGCTTTCTTT.

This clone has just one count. In DNA, the CDR3 is TGTGCCAGTAGTCCGGGGACTATCAGGGGTGTGCAAGAGACCCAGTACTTC. Encoded protein: CASSPGTIRGVQETQYF. The V call is TRBV19, the J call TRBJ2-5; a possible D gene is TRBD2 (7 bases). The CDR3 sequence is 17 residues long. V was pared by 5 bases and J by 2 bases, with 21 bases between. Per the germline V gene, CDR1 is LNHDA and CDR2 is SQIVND (reference sequence).

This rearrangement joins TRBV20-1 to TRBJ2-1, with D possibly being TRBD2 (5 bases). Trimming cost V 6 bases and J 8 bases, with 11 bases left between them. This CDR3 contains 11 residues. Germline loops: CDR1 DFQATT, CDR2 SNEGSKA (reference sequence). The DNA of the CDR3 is TGCAGTGCAAGACTACGCGATGAGCAGTTCTTC. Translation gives CSARLRDEQFF.